Given below is one T cell receptor (beta chain) in context. Its target is unknown. The data originate from a study of shared clonotypes between healthy human individuals. Study-level background: Every donor yielded three CD4 naive, three CD4 memory, two CD8 naive and one CD8 memory plate. General observations from the study: Owing to a small donor count, the genetic and exposure-history diversity represented was limited.

Sequencing used immunoSEQ multiplex PCR; TCRdb keeps in-frame clones, though not all of them. The sample contains more than 2,000,000 clones, about 92% of which appear only once. Every one of the donors was a Caucasian adult that lived in Nashville, Tennessee. CDR1 is LNHDA and CDR2 is SQIVND in the germline V gene (reference sequence). The CDR3 consists of 16 residues. With 1 base removed from V and 1 base from J, the gap between germline ends came to 11 bases. The chain recombines TRBV19 with TRBJ2-1; no clear D gene. The source of this sequence is a man aged 18 to 29 in good health. The sample taken for sequencing was naive CD4+ T cells sorted from blood. Subset reported: CD45RA+ positively selected. CDR3 residues: CASSIVFRRSYNEQFF. The CDR3 DNA sequence: TGTGCCAGTAGTATAGTCTTCCGCCGTTCCTACAATGAGCAGTTCTTC.